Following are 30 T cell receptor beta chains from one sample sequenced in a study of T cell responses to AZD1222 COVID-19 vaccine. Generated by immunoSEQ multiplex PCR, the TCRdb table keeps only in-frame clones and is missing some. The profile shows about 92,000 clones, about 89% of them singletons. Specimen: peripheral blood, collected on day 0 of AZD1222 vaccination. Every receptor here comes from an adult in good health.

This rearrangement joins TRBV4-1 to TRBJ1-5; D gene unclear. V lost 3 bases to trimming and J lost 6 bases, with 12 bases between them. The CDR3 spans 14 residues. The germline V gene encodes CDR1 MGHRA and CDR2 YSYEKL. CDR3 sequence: CASSHAGGTQPQHF. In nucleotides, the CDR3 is TGCGCCAGCAGCCACGCAGGCGGTACTCAGCCCCAGCATTTT.

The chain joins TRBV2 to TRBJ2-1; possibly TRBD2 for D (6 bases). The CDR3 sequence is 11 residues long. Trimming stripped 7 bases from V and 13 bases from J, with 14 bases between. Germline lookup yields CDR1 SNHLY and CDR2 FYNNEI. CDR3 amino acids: CASKRETRQFF. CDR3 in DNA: TGTGCCAGCAAAAGGGAGACTAGACAGTTCTTC. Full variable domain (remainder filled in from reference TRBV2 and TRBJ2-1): EPEVTQTPSHQVTQMGQEVILRCVPISNHLYFYWYRQILGQKVEFLVSFYNNEISEKSEIFDDQFSVERPDGSNFTLKIRSTKLEDSAMYFCASKRETRQFFGPGTRLTVL.

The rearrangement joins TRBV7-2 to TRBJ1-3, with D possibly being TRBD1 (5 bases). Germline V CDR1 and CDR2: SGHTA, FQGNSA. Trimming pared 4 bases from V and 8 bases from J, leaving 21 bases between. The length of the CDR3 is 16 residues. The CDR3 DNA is TGTGCCAGCAGCTCGGGACCGGGGCTAACGGGGGACACCATATATTTT. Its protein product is CASSSGPGLTGDTIYF.

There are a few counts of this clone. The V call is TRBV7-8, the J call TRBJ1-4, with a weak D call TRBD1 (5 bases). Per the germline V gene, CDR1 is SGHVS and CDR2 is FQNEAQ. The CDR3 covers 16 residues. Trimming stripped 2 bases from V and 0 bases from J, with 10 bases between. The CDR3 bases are TGTGCCAGCAGCTTAAGGTGGGGGGCAACTAATGAAAAACTGTTTTTT. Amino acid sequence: CASSLRWGATNEKLFF.

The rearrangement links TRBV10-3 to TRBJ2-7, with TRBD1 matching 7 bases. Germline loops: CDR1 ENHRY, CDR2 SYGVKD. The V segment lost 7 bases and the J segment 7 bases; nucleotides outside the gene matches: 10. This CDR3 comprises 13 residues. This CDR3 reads CAIKGQDSREQYF. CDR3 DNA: TGTGCCATCAAAGGACAGGATTCTCGGGAGCAGTACTTC.

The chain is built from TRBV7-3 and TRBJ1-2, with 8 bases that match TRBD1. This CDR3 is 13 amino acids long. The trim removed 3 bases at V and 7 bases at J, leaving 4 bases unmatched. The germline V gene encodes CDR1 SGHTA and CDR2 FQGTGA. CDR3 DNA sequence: TGTGCCAGCAGCTTGGGACAGGAAGGTGGCTACACCTTC. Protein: CASSLGQEGGYTF. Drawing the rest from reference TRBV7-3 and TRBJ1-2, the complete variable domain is GAGVSQTPSNKVTEKGKYVELRCDPISGHTALYWYRQSLGQGPEFLIYFQGTGAADDSGLPNDRFFAVRPEGSVSTLKIQRTERGDSAVYLCASSLGQEGGYTFGSGTRLTVV.

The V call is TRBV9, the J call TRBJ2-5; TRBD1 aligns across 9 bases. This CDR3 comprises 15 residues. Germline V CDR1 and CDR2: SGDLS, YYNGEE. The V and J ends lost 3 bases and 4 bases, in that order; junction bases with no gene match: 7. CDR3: CASSAREQGAETQYF. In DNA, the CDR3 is TGTGCCAGCAGCGCTAGAGAACAGGGGGCAGAGACCCAGTACTTC. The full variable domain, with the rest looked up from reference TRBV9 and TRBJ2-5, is DSGVTQTPKHLITATGQRVTLRCSPRSGDLSVYWYQQSLDQGLQFLIQYYNGEERAKGNILERFSAQQFPDLHSELNLSSLELGDSALYFCASSAREQGAETQYFGPGTRLLVL.

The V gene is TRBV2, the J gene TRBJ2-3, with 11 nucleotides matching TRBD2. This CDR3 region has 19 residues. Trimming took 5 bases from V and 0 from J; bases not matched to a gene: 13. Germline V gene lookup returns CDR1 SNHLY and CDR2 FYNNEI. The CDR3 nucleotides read TGTGCCAGCAGTACTCTCGGGGGGACTAGCGGTCCTAGCACAGATACGCAGTATTTT. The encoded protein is CASSTLGGTSGPSTDTQYF.

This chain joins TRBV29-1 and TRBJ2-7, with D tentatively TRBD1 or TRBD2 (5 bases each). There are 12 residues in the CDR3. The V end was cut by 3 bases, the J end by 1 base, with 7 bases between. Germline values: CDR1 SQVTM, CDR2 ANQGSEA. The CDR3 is CSVEGPSYEQYF. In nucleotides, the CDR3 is TGCAGCGTTGAGGGACCGTCCTACGAGCAGTACTTC.

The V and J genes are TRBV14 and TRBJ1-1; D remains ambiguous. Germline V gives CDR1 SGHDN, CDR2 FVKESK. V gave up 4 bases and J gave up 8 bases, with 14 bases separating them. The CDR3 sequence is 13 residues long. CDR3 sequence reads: CASSLSGTLEAFF. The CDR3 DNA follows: TGTGCCAGCAGCCTCTCGGGAACACTGGAAGCTTTCTTT.

This CDR3 reads CASSPWQAVDTEAFF. The CDR3 bases are TGTGCCAGCAGCCCATGGCAGGCGGTAGACACTGAAGCTTTCTTT. The rearrangement links TRBV7-9 to TRBJ1-1; D not resolved. With 5 bases removed from V and 3 bases from J, the gap between germline ends came to 16 bases. Germline CDR1 is SEHNR and CDR2 is FQNEAQ (reference sequence). The CDR3 runs 15 residues.

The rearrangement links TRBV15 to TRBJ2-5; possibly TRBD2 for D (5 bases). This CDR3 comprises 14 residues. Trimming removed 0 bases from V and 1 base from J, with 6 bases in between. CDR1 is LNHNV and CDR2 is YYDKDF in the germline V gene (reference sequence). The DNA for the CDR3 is TGTGCCACCAGCAGAGAGGCGGGCCAAGAGACCCAGTACTTC. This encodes CATSREAGQETQYF.

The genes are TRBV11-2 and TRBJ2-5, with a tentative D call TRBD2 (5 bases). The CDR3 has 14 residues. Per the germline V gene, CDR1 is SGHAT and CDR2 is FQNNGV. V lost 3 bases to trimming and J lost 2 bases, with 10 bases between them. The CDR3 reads CASSFVRTQETQYF. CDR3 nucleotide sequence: TGTGCCAGCAGCTTCGTACGGACTCAAGAGACCCAGTACTTC.

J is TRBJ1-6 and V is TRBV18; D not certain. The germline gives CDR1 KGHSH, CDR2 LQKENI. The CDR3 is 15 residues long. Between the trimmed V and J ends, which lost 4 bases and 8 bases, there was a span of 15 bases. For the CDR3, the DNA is TGTGCCAGCTCACGGGTAGACGGTGGAGATTCACCCCTCCACTTT. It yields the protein CASSRVDGGDSPLHF.

The CDR3 coding sequence is TGTGCCAGCAGCCAAGCCGGGACAGGGTATTTATTCACTGAAGCTTTCTTT. Translated, it gives CASSQAGTGYLFTEAFF. V is TRBV5-6 and J is TRBJ1-1, with 9 bases identical to TRBD1. The CDR3 runs 17 residues. The germline V gene has CDR1 SGHDT and CDR2 YYEEEE. V lost 4 bases to trimming and J lost 4 bases; unmatched junction nucleotides: 14.

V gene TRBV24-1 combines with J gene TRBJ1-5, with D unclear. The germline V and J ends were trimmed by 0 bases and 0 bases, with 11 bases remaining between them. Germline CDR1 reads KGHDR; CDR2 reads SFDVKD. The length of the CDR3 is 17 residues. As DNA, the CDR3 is TGTGCCACCAGTGATTTGTCTGTGGAGCATAGCAATCAGCCCCAGCATTTT. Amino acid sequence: CATSDLSVEHSNQPQHF.

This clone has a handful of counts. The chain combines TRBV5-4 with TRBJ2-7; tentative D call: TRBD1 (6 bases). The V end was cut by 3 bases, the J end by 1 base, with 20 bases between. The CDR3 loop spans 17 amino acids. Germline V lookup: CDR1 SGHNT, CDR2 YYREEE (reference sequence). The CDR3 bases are TGTGCCAGCAGCTCACCCCCTCAGGGGTCGGCTTCCTACGAGCAGTACTTC. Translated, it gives CASSSPPQGSASYEQYF.

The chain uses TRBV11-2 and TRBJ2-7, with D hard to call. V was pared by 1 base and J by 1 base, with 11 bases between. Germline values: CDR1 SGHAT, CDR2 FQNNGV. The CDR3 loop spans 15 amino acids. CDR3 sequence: CASSLVVARSYEQYF. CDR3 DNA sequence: TGTGCCAGCAGCTTAGTAGTTGCAAGGTCCTACGAGCAGTACTTC.

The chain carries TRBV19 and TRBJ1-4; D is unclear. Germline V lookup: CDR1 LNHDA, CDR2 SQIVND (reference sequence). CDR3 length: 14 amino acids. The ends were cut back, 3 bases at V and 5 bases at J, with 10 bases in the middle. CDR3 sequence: CASSMWGSNEKLFF. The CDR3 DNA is TGTGCCAGTAGTATGTGGGGATCCAATGAAAAACTGTTTTTT.

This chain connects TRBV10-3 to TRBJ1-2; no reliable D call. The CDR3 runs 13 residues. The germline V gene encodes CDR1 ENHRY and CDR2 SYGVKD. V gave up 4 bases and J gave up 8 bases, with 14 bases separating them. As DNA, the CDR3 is TGTGCCATCAGTGTCAATCAGGAGAGCGGCTACACCTTC. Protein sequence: CAISVNQESGYTF.

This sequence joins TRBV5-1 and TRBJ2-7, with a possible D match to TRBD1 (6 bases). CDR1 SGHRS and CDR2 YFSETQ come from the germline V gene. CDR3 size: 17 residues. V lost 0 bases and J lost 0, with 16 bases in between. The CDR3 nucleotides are TGCGCCAGCAGCTTGGCATGGCGACAGGCAGTCTCCTACGAGCAGTACTTC. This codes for CASSLAWRQAVSYEQYF. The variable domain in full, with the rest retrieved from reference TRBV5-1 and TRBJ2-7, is KAGVTQTPRYLIKTRGQQVTLSCSPISGHRSVSWYQQTPGQGLQFLFEYFSETQRNKGNFPGRFSGRQFSNSRSEMNVSTLELGDSALYLCASSLAWRQAVSYEQYFGPGTRLTVT.

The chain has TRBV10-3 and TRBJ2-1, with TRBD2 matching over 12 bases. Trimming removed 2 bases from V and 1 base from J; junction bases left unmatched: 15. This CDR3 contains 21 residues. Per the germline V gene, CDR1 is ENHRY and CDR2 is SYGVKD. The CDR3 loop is CAISEPIGLAGGRESYNEQFF. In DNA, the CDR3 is TGTGCCATCAGTGAGCCAATAGGGCTAGCGGGGGGGCGAGAATCCTACAATGAGCAGTTCTTC.

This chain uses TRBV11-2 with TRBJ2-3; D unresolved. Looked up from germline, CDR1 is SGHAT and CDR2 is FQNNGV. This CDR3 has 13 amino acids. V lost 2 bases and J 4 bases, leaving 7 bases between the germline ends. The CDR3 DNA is TGTGCCAGCAGCTTATTAGTCGCAGATACGCAGTATTTT. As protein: CASSLLVADTQYF.

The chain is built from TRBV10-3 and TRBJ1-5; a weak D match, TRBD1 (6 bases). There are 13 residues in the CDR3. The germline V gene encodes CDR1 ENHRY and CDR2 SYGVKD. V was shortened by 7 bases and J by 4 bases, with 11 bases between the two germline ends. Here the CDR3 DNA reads TGTGCCATCACCGGGACACTTAATCAGCCCCAGCATTTT. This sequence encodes CAITGTLNQPQHF.

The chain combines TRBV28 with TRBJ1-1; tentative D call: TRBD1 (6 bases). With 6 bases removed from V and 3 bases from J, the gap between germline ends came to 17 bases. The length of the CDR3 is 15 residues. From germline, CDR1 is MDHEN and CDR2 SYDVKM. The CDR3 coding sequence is TGTGCCAGCAGCCCCAGGGGACGGGGAGACACTGAAGCTTTCTTT. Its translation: CASSPRGRGDTEAFF. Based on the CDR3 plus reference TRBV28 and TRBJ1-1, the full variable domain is DVKVTQSSRYLVKRTGEKVFLECVQDMDHENMFWYRQDPGLGLRLIYFSYDVKMKEKGDIPEGYSVSREKKERFSLILESASTNQTSMYLCASSPRGRGDTEAFFGQGTRLTVV.

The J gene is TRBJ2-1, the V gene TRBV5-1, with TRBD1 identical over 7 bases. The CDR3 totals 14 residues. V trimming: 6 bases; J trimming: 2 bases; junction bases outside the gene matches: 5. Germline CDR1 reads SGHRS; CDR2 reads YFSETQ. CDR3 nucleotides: TGCGCCAGCACCCAGGGGGATGCCTACAATGAGCAGTTCTTC. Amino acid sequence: CASTQGDAYNEQFF.

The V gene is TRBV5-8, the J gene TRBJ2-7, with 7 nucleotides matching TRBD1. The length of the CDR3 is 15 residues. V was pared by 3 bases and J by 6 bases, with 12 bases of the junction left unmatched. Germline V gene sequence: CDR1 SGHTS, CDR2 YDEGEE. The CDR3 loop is CASSSTAHRGSEQYF. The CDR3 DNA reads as TGTGCCAGCAGCTCCACCGCCCACAGGGGTTCCGAGCAGTACTTC.

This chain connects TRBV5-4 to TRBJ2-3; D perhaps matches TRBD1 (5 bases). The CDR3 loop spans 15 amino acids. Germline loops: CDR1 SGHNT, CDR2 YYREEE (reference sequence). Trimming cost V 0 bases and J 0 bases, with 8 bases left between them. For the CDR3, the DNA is TGTGCCAGCAGCTTGGGTGGGGCTAGCACAGATACGCAGTATTTT. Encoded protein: CASSLGGASTDTQYF.

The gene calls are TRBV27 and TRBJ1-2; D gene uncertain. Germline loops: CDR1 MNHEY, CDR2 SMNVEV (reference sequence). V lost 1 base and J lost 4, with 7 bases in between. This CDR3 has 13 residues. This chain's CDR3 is CASSLFRSYGYTF. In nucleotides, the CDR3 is TGTGCCAGCAGTTTATTCCGCTCCTATGGCTACACCTTC.

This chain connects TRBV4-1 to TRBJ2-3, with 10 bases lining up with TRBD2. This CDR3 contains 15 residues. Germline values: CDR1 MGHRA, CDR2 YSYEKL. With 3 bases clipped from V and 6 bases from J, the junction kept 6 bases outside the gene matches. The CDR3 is CASSQNLAGVDTQYF. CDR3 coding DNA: TGCGCCAGCAGCCAGAACCTAGCGGGAGTGGATACGCAGTATTTT.